One sample yielded the 30 T cell receptor beta chains listed below, sequenced in a study of identical twins. MiXCR, applied by TCRdb to the 5' RACE reads, yields one record per CDR3 protein. The repertoire holds some 630,000 distinct CDR3 sequences, with 7.1% as singletons. This sample was also put to use in a study of yellow fever vaccine responses in identical twins.

Sequencing input: PBMCs. These receptors came from a woman between 18 and 29 years old in good health.

This clonotype appeared many times. This sequence joins TRBV6-5 and TRBJ1-1, with 7 bases fitting TRBD1. This CDR3 comprises 17 residues. Germline V gene lookup returns CDR1 MNHEY and CDR2 SVGAGI. J gave up 3 bases and V 2 bases, and 12 bases lay outside the gene matches. The CDR3, as DNA: TGTGCCAGCAGTTACCGTCCACAGGGGAAAAAGTACACTGAAGCTTTCTTT. It codes for CASSYRPQGKKYTEAFF.

The chain combines TRBV19 with TRBJ2-2, with 9 bases lining up with TRBD1. V shed 3 bases, J shed 3 bases, and the junction held 8 bases outside the gene matches. The CDR3 runs 17 residues. The germline V gene encodes CDR1 LNHDA and CDR2 SQIVND (reference sequence). The CDR3 nucleotides read TGTGCCAGTAGTATGGCCGGGACAGGGTTTTACACCGGGGAGCTGTTTTTT. Residues: CASSMAGTGFYTGELFF.

The V call is TRBV20-1, the J call TRBJ1-1; 12 nucleotides align to TRBD1. This CDR3 has 15 amino acids. Unmatched junction bases numbered 3, after V lost 3 bases and J lost 1 base. Germline lookup yields CDR1 DFQATT and CDR2 SNEGSKA (reference sequence). The DNA of the CDR3 is TGCAGTGCTAGTGGGACAGGGGGCGCGAACACTGAAGCTTTCTTT. Its translation is CSASGTGGANTEAFF.

The DNA of the CDR3 is TGTGCCAGCAGTTCCCAGGGGGGGTGGAATGAGCAGTTCTTC. This sequence encodes CASSSQGGWNEQFF. This rearrangement joins TRBV28 to TRBJ2-1; D may be TRBD1 or TRBD2 (7 bases each). The ends were cut back, 4 bases at V and 7 bases at J, with 14 bases in the middle. This CDR3 has 14 residues. Germline assignment: CDR1 MDHEN and CDR2 SYDVKM.

The CDR3 bases are TGCGCCAGCAGCCAAGCACCAATGGTCACTGAAGCTTTCTTT. This translates into CASSQAPMVTEAFF. The rearrangement uses TRBV4-1 and TRBJ1-1; D gene ambiguous. The CDR3 length is 14 residues. The V gene's germline CDR1 is MGHRA and CDR2 YSYEKL. Trimming stripped 1 base from V and 4 bases from J, with 10 bases between.

This clonotype was seen at least ten times. The chain combines TRBV5-1 with TRBJ2-1, with D possibly matching TRBD2 (6 bases). The V gene lost 1 base and the J gene lost 4 bases, with 12 bases spanning the gap. In germline, CDR1 is SGHRS, CDR2 YFSETQ. The CDR3 runs 15 residues. The CDR3, as DNA: TGCGCCAGCAGCTTGTCGGGGGTCGCATACAATGAGCAGTTCTTC. Residues: CASSLSGVAYNEQFF.

The chain has TRBV10-3 and TRBJ2-2; D possibly corresponds to TRBD1 (6 bases). The CDR3 totals 13 residues. Germline-derived CDR1 and CDR2 are ENHRY and SYGVKD. Trimming pared 7 bases from V and 3 bases from J, leaving 9 bases between. Here the CDR3 reads CAIKGTHTGELFF. The DNA for the CDR3 is TGTGCCATCAAAGGGACACACACCGGGGAGCTGTTTTTT.

This clonotype has at least ten counts. The DNA for the CDR3 is TGTGCCAGCAGCCAAGACCTAGCGGGAGTAGGATACAATGAGCAGTTCTTC. This sequence encodes CASSQDLAGVGYNEQFF. The chain has TRBV3-1 and TRBJ2-1; 10 nucleotides agree with TRBD2. The length of the CDR3 is 17 residues. Germline CDR1 reads LGHDT; CDR2 reads YNNKEL (reference sequence). Trimming took 0 bases from V and 4 from J; bases not matched to a gene: 6.

This clonotype was found many times. The chain recombines TRBV12-3 or TRBV12-4 with TRBJ1-2; D gene unclear. The CDR3 has 14 amino acids. Trimming took 3 bases from V and 0 from J, leaving 8 bases between them. CDR3 coding DNA: TGTGCCAGCAGTTTCTCAGGTTCTAACTATGGCTACACCTTC. Translation: CASSFSGSNYGYTF.

This clonotype was seen at least ten times. This rearrangement joins TRBV5-1 to TRBJ2-1; 10 bases map to TRBD2. Germline values: CDR1 SGHRS, CDR2 YFSETQ. The CDR3 runs to 16 residues. The J segment lost 9 bases and the V segment lost 0 bases, leaving 9 bases of the junction unmatched. CDR3 protein: CASSLALTSGKVEQFF. Written as DNA, the CDR3 is TGCGCCAGCAGCTTGGCCCTTACTAGCGGGAAAGTTGAGCAGTTCTTC.

This clonotype has a count of ten or more. This chain links TRBV5-1 with TRBJ2-5; a weak D match, TRBD1 (5 bases). There are 14 residues in the CDR3. CDR1 is SGHRS, CDR2 YFSETQ, per germline. V lost 2 bases and J 5 bases, leaving 13 bases between the germline ends. The CDR3 DNA is TGCGCCAGCAGCTTAGAGAAGGGGTGGGAGACCCAGTACTTC. Protein sequence: CASSLEKGWETQYF.

At least ten counts were recorded for this clonotype. The rearrangement uses TRBV12-3 or TRBV12-4 and TRBJ1-1, with TRBD1 as a possible D gene (6 bases). The length of the CDR3 is 15 residues. V was shortened by 6 bases and J by 5 bases, with 19 bases between the two germline ends. CDR3 DNA sequence: TGTGCCAGCAGGCAACCAGGGGAATATGGGACTGAAGCTTTCTTT. Protein product: CASRQPGEYGTEAFF.

The chain has TRBV2 and TRBJ1-6; D perhaps matches TRBD1 (5 bases). The germline gives CDR1 SNHLY, CDR2 FYNNEI. V was trimmed by 6 bases and J by 10 bases, leaving 13 bases between them. There are 13 residues in the CDR3. The CDR3 nucleotides are TGTGCCAGCAGAGGGGAGGGGCACTCACCCCTCCACTTT. Translating it yields CASRGEGHSPLHF.

This clonotype has more than one count but fewer than ten. V usage is TRBV20-1 and J usage is TRBJ1-1; 7 bases map to TRBD1. V shed 1 base and J 1 base; nucleotides not matched to a gene: 9. The CDR3 totals 16 residues. Germline CDR1 and CDR2: DFQATT and SNEGSKA (reference sequence). CDR3 sequence: CSARVVEGQSNTEAFF. Written as DNA, the CDR3 is TGCAGTGCTAGAGTCGTAGAGGGACAGTCGAACACTGAAGCTTTCTTT.

This clonotype occurred a few times. V and J are TRBV5-1 and TRBJ1-4, with D perhaps matching TRBD1 (5 bases). The CDR3 extends over 15 amino acids. V was shortened by 1 base and J by 5 bases, with 12 bases between the two germline ends. In germline, CDR1 is SGHRS, CDR2 YFSETQ. The CDR3 coding sequence is TGCGCCAGCAGCTTGATGAGGGGCCCAAATGAAAAACTGTTTTTT. Translation: CASSLMRGPNEKLFF. The full variable domain, with the rest looked up from reference TRBV5-1 and TRBJ1-4, is KAGVTQTPRYLIKTRGQQVTLSCSPISGHRSVSWYQQTPGQGLQFLFEYFSETQRNKGNFPGRFSGRQFSNSRSEMNVSTLELGDSALYLCASSLMRGPNEKLFFGSGTQLSVL.

This clonotype was counted many times. The chain joins TRBV5-1 to TRBJ2-5; D is undetermined. The CDR3 extends over 13 amino acids. CDR1 and CDR2 (germline): SGHRS, YFSETQ. The V gene lost 2 bases and the J gene lost 4 bases, with 9 bases spanning the gap. In DNA, the CDR3 is TGCGCCAGCAGCTTTGCGCAAATAGAGACCCAGTACTTC. It encodes CASSFAQIETQYF. The whole variable domain, remainder taken from reference TRBV5-1 and TRBJ2-5, is KAGVTQTPRYLIKTRGQQVTLSCSPISGHRSVSWYQQTPGQGLQFLFEYFSETQRNKGNFPGRFSGRQFSNSRSEMNVSTLELGDSALYLCASSFAQIETQYFGPGTRLLVL.

In this sample, this clonotype turned up many times. This chain links TRBV11-2 with TRBJ2-3; TRBD2 agrees at 7 bases. J gave up 3 bases and V 3 bases, and 9 bases lay outside the gene matches. CDR3 size: 16 residues. Germline loops: CDR1 SGHAT, CDR2 FQNNGV. The CDR3 DNA reads as TGTGCCAGCAGCTTGCGGGGGAGGATCTTGACAGATACGCAGTATTTT. Its translation: CASSLRGRILTDTQYF.

The table lists this clonotype with many counts. The chain joins TRBV4-1 to TRBJ2-1, with 11 positions matching TRBD2. The CDR3 contains 17 residues. Trimming took 3 bases from V and 3 from J; bases not matched to a gene: 7. The germline CDR1 and CDR2 sequences are MGHRA and YSYEKL. The CDR3 loop is CASSQDSGRAIYNEQFF. DNA for the CDR3: TGCGCCAGCAGCCAGGATAGCGGGAGGGCCATCTACAATGAGCAGTTCTTC.

This clonotype has a count of ten or more. The chain employs TRBV25-1 and TRBJ2-2; D might be TRBD1 (6 bases). Per germline, CDR1 MGHDK and CDR2 SYGVNS. Trimming removed 2 bases at V and 9 bases at J, with 13 bases between. The CDR3 is 14 residues long. Written as DNA, the CDR3 is TGTGCCAGCAGTGAAGGGACACCATACAGGGAGCTGTTTTTT. It encodes CASSEGTPYRELFF.

The rearrangement joins TRBV5-1 to TRBJ1-1; a weak D match, TRBD1 (5 bases). This CDR3 comprises 15 residues. Germline lookup yields CDR1 SGHRS and CDR2 YFSETQ. The V gene lost 1 base and the J gene lost 3 bases, with 13 bases spanning the gap. As DNA, the CDR3 is TGCGCCAGCAGCTTGTATGAGGGGCTTCACACTGAAGCTTTCTTT. It translates to CASSLYEGLHTEAFF.

The CDR3 region is CARIGVPRDEQFF. CDR3 nucleotide sequence: TGTGCCAGAATCGGGGTACCTAGGGATGAGCAGTTCTTC. V usage is TRBV27 and J usage is TRBJ2-1; tentatively, D is TRBD2 (5 bases). Germline V gene sequence: CDR1 MNHEY, CDR2 SMNVEV (reference sequence). Trimming removed 9 bases at V and 8 bases at J, with 17 bases between. CDR3 size: 13 residues.

The gene calls are TRBV20-1 and TRBJ2-2, with TRBD1 identical over 10 bases. The V gene's germline CDR1 is DFQATT and CDR2 SNEGSKA (reference sequence). Losses at the gene ends were 3 bases for V and 0 bases for J; bases not matched to a gene: 7. The length of the CDR3 is 17 residues. In DNA, the CDR3 is TGCAGTGCTAGGCCGGGACAGGGGTTCGCGAACACCGGGGAGCTGTTTTTT. The encoded protein is CSARPGQGFANTGELFF.

This clonotype was picked up a small number of times. This chain joins TRBV3-1 and TRBJ2-5; D perhaps matches TRBD1 (6 bases). CDR1 and CDR2 (germline): LGHDT, YNNKEL (reference sequence). V was clipped by 9 bases and J by 4 bases, with 12 bases between them. CDR3 size: 12 residues. CDR3 sequence reads: CASTDRRETQYF. As DNA, the CDR3 is TGTGCCAGTACGGACAGAAGAGAGACCCAGTACTTC.

This clonotype has at least ten counts. V and J are TRBV5-5 and TRBJ1-2; D perhaps matches TRBD1 (5 bases). The CDR3 totals 16 residues. Trimming took off 0 bases at V and 2 bases at J, with 14 bases between the two ends. In germline, CDR1 is SGHKS, CDR2 YYEKEE (reference sequence). CDR3 region: CASSLGPRGANYGYTF. The CDR3 DNA reads TGTGCCAGCAGCTTGGGGCCTCGTGGGGCGAACTATGGCTACACCTTC.

The chain couples TRBV6-1 to TRBJ1-2; perhaps TRBD1 as D (6 bases). Germline lookup yields CDR1 MNHNS and CDR2 SASEGT. The V and J ends lost 10 bases and 1 base respectively, with 19 bases between them. The CDR3 runs 15 residues. Here the CDR3 reads CATSTDRLNNYGYTF. In DNA, the CDR3 is TGTGCCACCTCGACGGACAGACTAAATAACTATGGCTACACCTTC.

The chain joins TRBV25-1 to TRBJ2-3, with D uncertain. V was shortened by 6 bases and J by 3 bases, with 10 bases between the two germline ends. The V gene's germline CDR1 is MGHDK and CDR2 SYGVNS. The CDR3 loop spans 13 amino acids. In nucleotides, the CDR3 is TGTGCCAGCAGATTGGACGGGACAGATACGCAGTATTTT. It codes for CASRLDGTDTQYF.

V gene TRBV12-3 or TRBV12-4 combines with J gene TRBJ1-1; TRBD1 matches 8 bases. J was trimmed by 7 bases and V by 5 bases; bases with no gene match: 6. The CDR3 has 13 amino acids. Here the CDR3 reads CASSPRQGSEAFF. The CDR3 region has the DNA TGTGCCAGCAGTCCCCGACAGGGGAGTGAAGCTTTCTTT.

Only a few counts were recorded for this clonotype. This sequence joins TRBV6-1 and TRBJ2-1; 11 bases line up with TRBD2. The CDR3 consists of 15 residues. Germline CDR1 is MNHNS and CDR2 is SASEGT. Trimming cost V 6 bases and J 5 bases; bases outside gene matches: 6. Here the CDR3 DNA reads TGTGCCAGCAGATCCAAGACTAGCGGGAACAATGAGCAGTTCTTC. Translated, it gives CASRSKTSGNNEQFF.

The J gene is TRBJ2-1, the V gene TRBV3-1; TRBD1 is a possible D gene (6 bases). Looked up from germline, CDR1 is LGHDT and CDR2 is YNNKEL (reference sequence). V shed 1 base and J shed 7 bases, with 17 bases lying between them. CDR3 length equals 16 residues. The CDR3: CASSQGTVGIRNEQFF. CDR3 sequence (DNA): TGTGCCAGCAGCCAAGGGACAGTCGGTATTAGGAATGAGCAGTTCTTC.

This chain uses TRBV29-1 with TRBJ1-3, with D hard to call. Germline CDR1 and CDR2: SQVTM and ANQGSEA. Trimming removed 6 bases from V and 8 bases from J, with 11 bases in between. The CDR3 covers 11 residues. The CDR3 loop reads CSVTLGDTIYF. The CDR3 DNA reads as TGCAGCGTAACCCTTGGGGACACCATATATTTT.